This T cell receptor (beta chain) was found in a study of blood T cell repertoires in COVID-19. Study overall: In each case, the material was cDNA or gDNA derived from T cells, B-cell-depleted T cells, or PBMCs.

In the authors' workflow: Reference gene primers were amplified, and this amplification served to estimate nucleated cell counts. TCRdb's copy holds only in-frame clones and misses some; the assay was immunoSEQ multiplex PCR. That table supplies the V and J calls and clone size; D and trimming were determined from the DNA. The sample comprises about 160,000 clones, under 90% of which are singletons, and 15% to 20% rests with the top ten. Each participant's cohort was designated according to participant-reported clinical history. All recovered Cohort 3 donors got two negative PCRs, got clearance, or saw symptom resolution. The receptor comes from a man aged 60 to 75 who had recovered from COVID-19. Sequencing was performed on PBMCs or T cells enriched from blood (not recorded which).

The CDR3 loop reads CASSKVRQGTSANEQYF. In nucleotides, the CDR3 is TGTGCCAGCAGCAAAGTCCGGCAAGGGACTAGCGCGAACGAGCAGTACTTC. The rearrangement links TRBV21-1 to TRBJ2-7; the table's D call, TRBD2, has no DNA check behind it. TRBV21-1 is shown as a pseudogene. This CDR3 is built from 17 residues.